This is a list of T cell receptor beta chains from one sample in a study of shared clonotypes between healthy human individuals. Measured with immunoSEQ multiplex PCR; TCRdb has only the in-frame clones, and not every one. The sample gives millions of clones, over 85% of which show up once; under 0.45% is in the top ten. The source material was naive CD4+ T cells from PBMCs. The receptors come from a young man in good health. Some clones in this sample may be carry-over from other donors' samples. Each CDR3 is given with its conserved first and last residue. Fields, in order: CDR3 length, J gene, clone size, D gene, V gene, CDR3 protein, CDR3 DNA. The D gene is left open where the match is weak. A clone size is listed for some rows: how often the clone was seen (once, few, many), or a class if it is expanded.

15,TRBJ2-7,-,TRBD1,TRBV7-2,CASSLGQGVSYEQYF,TGTGCCAGCAGCTTAGGACAGGGGGTCTCCTACGAGCAGTACTTC
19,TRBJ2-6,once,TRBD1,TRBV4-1,CASSQGRTGGFPGANVLTF,TGCGCCAGCAGCCAAGGGCGGACAGGGGGATTCCCTGGGGCCAACGTCCTGACTTTC
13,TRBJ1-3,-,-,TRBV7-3,CASSLRAGNTIYF,TGTGCCAGCAGCTTAAGGGCTGGAAACACCATATATTTT
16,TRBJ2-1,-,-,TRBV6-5,CASSYAGGGLYNEQFF,TGTGCCAGCAGTTACGCTGGAGGGGGTCTCTACAATGAGCAGTTCTTC
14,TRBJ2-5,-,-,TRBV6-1,CASTGSGFQETQYF,TGTGCCAGCACCGGTTCGGGGTTTCAAGAGACCCAGTACTTC
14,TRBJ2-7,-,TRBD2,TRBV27,CASSFRRERTEQYF,TGTGCCAGCAGTTTCCGGCGGGAGCGGACCGAGCAGTACTTC
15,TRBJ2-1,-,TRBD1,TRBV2,CASSGHRGPYNEQFF,TGTGCCAGCAGTGGTCACAGGGGGCCCTACAATGAGCAGTTCTTC
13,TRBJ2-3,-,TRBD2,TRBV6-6,CASRAGGTDTQYF,TGTGCCAGCAGGGCGGGGGGCACAGATACGCAGTATTTT
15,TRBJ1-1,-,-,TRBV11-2,CASSPGQWLNTEAFF,TGTGCCAGCAGCCCCGGACAGTGGCTGAACACTGAAGCTTTCTTT
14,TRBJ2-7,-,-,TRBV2,CASSGAARSYEQYF,TGTGCCAGCAGTGGTGCGGCCCGGTCCTACGAGCAGTACTTC
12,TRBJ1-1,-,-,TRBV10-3,CAISERNTEAFF,TGTGCCATCAGTGAAAGGAACACTGAAGCTTTCTTT
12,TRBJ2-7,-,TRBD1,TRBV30,CAWGQEDYEQYF,TGTGCCTGGGGACAGGAGGACTACGAGCAGTACTTC
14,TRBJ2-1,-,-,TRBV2,CASRPELRNNEQFF,TGTGCCAGCAGGCCTGAACTAAGGAACAATGAGCAGTTCTTC
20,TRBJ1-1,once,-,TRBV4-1,CASSHSPSLSLARMNTEAFF,TGCGCCAGCAGCCATTCGCCGTCCCTCAGCCTAGCCAGAATGAACACTGAAGCTTTCTTT
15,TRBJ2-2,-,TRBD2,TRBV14,CASSRLAGGPGELFF,TGTGCCAGCAGCCGACTAGCGGGAGGACCCGGGGAGCTGTTTTTT
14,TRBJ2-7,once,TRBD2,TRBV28,CASSPERDRHEQYF,TGTGCCAGCAGTCCAGAGCGGGACCGTCACGAGCAGTACTTC
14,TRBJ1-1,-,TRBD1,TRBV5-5,CASSRTGTRTEAFF,TGTGCCAGCAGCCGGACAGGGACGCGCACTGAAGCTTTCTTT
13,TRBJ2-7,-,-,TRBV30,CAQRGGSPYEQYF,TGTGCCCAGCGAGGGGGGAGTCCCTACGAGCAGTACTTC
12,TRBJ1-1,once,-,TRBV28,CASRGPPTEAFF,TGTGCCAGCAGGGGGCCACCCACTGAAGCTTTCTTT
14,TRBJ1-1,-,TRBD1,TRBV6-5,CASMQDRAGTEAFF,TGTGCCAGCATGCAAGACAGGGCCGGCACTGAAGCTTTCTTT
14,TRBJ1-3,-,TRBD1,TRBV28,CASSFGDRRNTIYF,TGTGCCAGCAGTTTCGGGGACAGACGAAACACCATATATTTT
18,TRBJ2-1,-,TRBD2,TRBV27,CARNPGLAVLSSYNEQFF,TGTGCCAGAAACCCGGGACTAGCGGTCCTGAGCTCCTACAATGAGCAGTTCTTC
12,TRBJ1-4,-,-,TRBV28,CASNLNRDKLFF,TGTGCCAGCAACTTAAACAGGGACAAACTGTTTTTT
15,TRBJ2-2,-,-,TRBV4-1,CASSRGRDPVGELFF,TGCGCCAGCAGCCGGGGTCGGGATCCGGTCGGGGAGCTGTTTTTT
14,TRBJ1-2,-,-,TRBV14,CASSQGPGAGGYTF,TGTGCCAGCAGCCAAGGTCCGGGGGCGGGTGGCTACACCTTC
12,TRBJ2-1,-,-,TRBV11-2,CASSLVNNEQFF,TGTGCCAGCAGCTTAGTGAACAATGAGCAGTTCTTC
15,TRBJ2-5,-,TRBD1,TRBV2,CASSRDRGGDETQYF,TGTGCCAGCAGTCGGGACAGGGGAGGAGATGAGACCCAGTACTTC
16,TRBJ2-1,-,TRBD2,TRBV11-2,CASSSGREALYNEQFF,TGTGCCAGCAGCTCCGGGCGGGAGGCCCTCTACAATGAGCAGTTCTTC
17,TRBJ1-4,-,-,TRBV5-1,CASSLNPGRTTNEKLFF,TGCGCCAGCAGCTTGAATCCAGGGAGGACAACTAATGAAAAACTGTTTTTT
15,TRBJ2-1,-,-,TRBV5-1,CASSSDSPRIDEQFF,TGCGCCAGCAGCTCCGACTCACCACGTATAGATGAGCAGTTCTTC
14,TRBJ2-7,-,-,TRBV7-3,CASSLTGSQYEQYF,TGTGCCAGCAGCTTAACCGGGAGTCAATACGAGCAGTACTTC
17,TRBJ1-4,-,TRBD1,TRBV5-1,CASSLAQGTATNEKLFF,TGCGCCAGCAGCTTGGCACAGGGGACCGCAACTAATGAAAAACTGTTTTTT
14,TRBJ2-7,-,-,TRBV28,CASSLNPGHYEQYF,TGTGCCAGCAGTTTGAATCCTGGACACTACGAGCAGTACTTC
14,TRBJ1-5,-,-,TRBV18,CASSPAWGDQPQHF,TGTGCCAGCTCACCCGCCTGGGGAGATCAGCCCCAGCATTTT
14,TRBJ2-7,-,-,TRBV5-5,CASSLLTGPNEQYF,TGTGCCAGCAGCTTGCTTACAGGGCCGAACGAGCAGTACTTC
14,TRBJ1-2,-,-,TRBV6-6,CASSSKSPNYGYTF,TGTGCCAGCAGTTCCAAGAGCCCTAACTATGGCTACACCTTC
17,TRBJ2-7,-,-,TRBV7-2,CASSVGFWYRDTYEQYF,TGTGCCAGCAGCGTAGGCTTTTGGTACCGTGATACCTACGAGCAGTACTTC
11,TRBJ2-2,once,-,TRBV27,CASGRSGELFF,TGTGCCAGCGGTAGAAGCGGGGAGCTGTTTTTT
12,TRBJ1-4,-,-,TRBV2,CASRVTNEKLFF,TGTGCCAGCAGGGTGACTAATGAAAAACTGTTTTTT
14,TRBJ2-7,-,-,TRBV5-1,CASSWQGPGYEQYF,TGCGCCAGCAGCTGGCAGGGGCCTGGGTACGAGCAGTACTTC
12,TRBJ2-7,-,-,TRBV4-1,CASSQDFYEQYF,TGCGCCAGCAGCCAGGACTTTTACGAGCAGTACTTC
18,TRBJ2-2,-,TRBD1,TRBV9,CASSVMGRGTGNTGELFF,TGTGCCAGCAGCGTAATGGGTCGGGGGACAGGGAACACCGGGGAGCTGTTTTTT
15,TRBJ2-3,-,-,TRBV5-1,CASSLGSPSTDTQYF,TGCGCCAGCAGCTTGGGGTCTCCTAGCACAGATACGCAGTATTTT
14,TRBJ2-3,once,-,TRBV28,CASSSGGVADTQYF,TGTGCCAGCAGTTCTGGCGGGGTAGCAGATACGCAGTATTTT